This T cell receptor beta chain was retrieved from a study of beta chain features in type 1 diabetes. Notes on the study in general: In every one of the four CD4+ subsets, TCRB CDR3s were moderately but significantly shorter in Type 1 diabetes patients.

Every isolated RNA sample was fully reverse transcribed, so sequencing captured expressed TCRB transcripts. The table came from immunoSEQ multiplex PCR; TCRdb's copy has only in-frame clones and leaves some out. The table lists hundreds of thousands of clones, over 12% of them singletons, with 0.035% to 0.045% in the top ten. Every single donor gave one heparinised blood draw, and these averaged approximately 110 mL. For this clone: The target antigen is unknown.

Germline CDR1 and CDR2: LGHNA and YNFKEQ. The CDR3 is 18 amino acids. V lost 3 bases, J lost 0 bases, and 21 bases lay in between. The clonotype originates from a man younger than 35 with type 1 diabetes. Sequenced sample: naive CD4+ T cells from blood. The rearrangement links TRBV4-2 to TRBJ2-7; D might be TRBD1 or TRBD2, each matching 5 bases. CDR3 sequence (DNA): TGTGCCAGCAGCCATGTGTCCCGGGGCACCGCCAACTCCTACGAGCAGTACTTC. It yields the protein CASSHVSRGTANSYEQYF.